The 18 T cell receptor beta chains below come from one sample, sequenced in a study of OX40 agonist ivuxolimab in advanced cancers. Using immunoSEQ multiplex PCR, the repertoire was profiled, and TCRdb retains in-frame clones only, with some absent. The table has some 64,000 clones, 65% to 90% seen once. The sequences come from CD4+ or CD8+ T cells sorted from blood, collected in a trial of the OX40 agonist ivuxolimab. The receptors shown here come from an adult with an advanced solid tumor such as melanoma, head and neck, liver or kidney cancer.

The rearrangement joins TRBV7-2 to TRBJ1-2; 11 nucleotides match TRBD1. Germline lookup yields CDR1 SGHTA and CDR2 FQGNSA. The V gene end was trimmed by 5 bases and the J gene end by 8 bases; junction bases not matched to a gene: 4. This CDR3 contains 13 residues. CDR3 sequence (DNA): TGTGCCAGCAGCAAGGACAGGGGGCCAGGCTACACCTTC. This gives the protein CASSKDRGPGYTF.

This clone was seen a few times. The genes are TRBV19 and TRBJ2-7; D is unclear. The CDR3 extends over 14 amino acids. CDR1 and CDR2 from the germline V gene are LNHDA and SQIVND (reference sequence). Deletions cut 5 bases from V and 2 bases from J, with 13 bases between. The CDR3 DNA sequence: TGTGCCAGTAGTCCGTCATCCCCGCCCTACGAGCAGTACTTC. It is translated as CASSPSSPPYEQYF.

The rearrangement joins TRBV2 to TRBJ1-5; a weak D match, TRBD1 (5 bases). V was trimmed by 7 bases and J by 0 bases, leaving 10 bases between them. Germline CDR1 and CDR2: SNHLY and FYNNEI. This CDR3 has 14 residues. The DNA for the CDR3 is TGTGCCAGCACTCGGACAAATAGCAATCAGCCCCAGCATTTT. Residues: CASTRTNSNQPQHF.

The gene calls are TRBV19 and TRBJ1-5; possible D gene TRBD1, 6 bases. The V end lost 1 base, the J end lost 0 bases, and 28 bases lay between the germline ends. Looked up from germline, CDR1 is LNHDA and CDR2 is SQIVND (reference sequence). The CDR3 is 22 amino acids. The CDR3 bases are TGTGCCAGTAGTATAGGCCGCGGTGGAGGTAGGACAGCCCAACATAGCAATCAGCCCCAGCATTTT. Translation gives CASSIGRGGGRTAQHSNQPQHF.

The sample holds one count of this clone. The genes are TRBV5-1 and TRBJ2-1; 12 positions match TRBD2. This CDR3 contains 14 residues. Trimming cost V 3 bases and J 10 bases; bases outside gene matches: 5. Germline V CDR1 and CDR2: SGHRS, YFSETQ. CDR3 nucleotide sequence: TGCGCCAGCAGCTCTACCGGGACTAGCGGGGAGCAGTTCTTC. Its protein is CASSSTGTSGEQFF.

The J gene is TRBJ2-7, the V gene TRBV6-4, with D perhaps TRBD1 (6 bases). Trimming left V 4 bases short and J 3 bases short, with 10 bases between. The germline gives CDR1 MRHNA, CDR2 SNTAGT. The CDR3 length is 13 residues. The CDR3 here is CASSVEGGYEQYF. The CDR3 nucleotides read TGTGCCAGCAGTGTCGAAGGGGGCTACGAGCAGTACTTC.

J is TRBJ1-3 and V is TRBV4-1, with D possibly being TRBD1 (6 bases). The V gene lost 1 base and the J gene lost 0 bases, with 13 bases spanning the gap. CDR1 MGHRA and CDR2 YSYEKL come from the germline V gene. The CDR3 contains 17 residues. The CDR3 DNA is TGCGCCAGCAGCCAAGCGCGGGGGGCGAGCTCTGGAAACACCATATATTTT. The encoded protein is CASSQARGASSGNTIYF.

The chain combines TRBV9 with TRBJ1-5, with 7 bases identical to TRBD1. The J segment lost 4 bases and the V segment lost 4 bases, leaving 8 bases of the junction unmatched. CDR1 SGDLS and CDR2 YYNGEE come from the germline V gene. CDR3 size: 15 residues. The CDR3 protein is CASSPGTERNQPQHF. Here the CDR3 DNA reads TGTGCCAGCAGCCCCGGGACAGAGAGAAATCAGCCCCAGCATTTT.

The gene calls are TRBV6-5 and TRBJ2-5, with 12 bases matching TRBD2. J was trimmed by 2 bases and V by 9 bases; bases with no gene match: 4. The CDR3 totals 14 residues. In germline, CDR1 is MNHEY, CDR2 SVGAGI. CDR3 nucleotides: TGTGCCAGTACTAGCGGGGGGCCTCAAGAGACCCAGTACTTC. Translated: CASTSGGPQETQYF.

In DNA form, the CDR3 reads TGTGCCAGCAGCTTAATCCGGGCAGACGAGCAGTACTTC. Translation: CASSLIRADEQYF. The chain carries TRBV13 and TRBJ2-7, with unresolved D. V was shortened by 2 bases and J by 5 bases, with 10 bases between the two germline ends. CDR3 length equals 13 residues. Germline-derived CDR1 and CDR2 are PRHDT and FYEKMQ (reference sequence). Full variable domain (rest looked up from reference TRBV13 and TRBJ2-7): AAGVIQSPRHLIKEKRETATLKCYPIPRHDTVYWYQQGPGQDPQFLISFYEKMQSDKGSIPDRFSAQQFSDYHSELNMSSLELGDSALYFCASSLIRADEQYFGPGTRLTVT.

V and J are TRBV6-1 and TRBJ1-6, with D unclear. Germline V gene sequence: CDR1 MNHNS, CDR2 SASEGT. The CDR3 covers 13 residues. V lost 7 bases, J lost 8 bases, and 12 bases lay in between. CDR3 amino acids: CASNLDGDSPLHF. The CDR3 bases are TGTGCCAGCAACCTGGACGGGGATTCACCCCTCCACTTT.

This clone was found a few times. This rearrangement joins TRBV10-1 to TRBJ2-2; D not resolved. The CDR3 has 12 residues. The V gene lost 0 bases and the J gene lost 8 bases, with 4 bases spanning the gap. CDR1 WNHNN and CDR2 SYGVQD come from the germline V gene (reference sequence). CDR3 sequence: CASSESRGELFF. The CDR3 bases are TGCGCCAGCAGTGAGTCGAGAGGGGAGCTGTTTTTT.

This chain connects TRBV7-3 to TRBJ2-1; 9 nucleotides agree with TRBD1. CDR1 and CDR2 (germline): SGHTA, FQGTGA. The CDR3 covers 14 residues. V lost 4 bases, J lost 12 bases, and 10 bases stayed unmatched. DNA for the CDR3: TGTGCCAGCAGCTCTGGGACAGGGTCGGTGGGGCAGTTCTTC. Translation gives CASSSGTGSVGQFF.

Written as DNA, the CDR3 is TGTGCTAGTGGTTTGCCAGGGGGAGGCTACACCTTC. Translated, it gives CASGLPGGGYTF. V and J are TRBV12-5 and TRBJ1-2, with 7 bases that match TRBD1. V gave up 2 bases and J gave up 8 bases; unmatched junction bases: 2. CDR1 and CDR2 (germline): LGHNT, FRNRAP. The CDR3 extends over 12 amino acids.

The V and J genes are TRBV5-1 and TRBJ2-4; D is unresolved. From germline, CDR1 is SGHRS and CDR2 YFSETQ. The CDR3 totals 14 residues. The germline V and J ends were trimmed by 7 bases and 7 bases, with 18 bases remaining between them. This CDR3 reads CASGKDTVDNIQYF. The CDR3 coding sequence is TGCGCCAGCGGAAAAGACACAGTCGACAACATTCAGTACTTC. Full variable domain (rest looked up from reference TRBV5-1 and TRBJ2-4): KAGVTQTPRYLIKTRGQQVTLSCSPISGHRSVSWYQQTPGQGLQFLFEYFSETQRNKGNFPGRFSGRQFSNSRSEMNVSTLELGDSALYLCASGKDTVDNIQYFGAGTRLSVL.

CDR3 nucleotides: TGTGCCAGCAGCTCAGGGAGCCCTGAAGCTTTCTTT. Residues: CASSSGSPEAFF. This chain links TRBV5-6 with TRBJ1-1, with a weak D call TRBD1 (5 bases). Germline assignment: CDR1 SGHDT and CDR2 YYEEEE. Trimming removed 3 bases at V and 6 bases at J, with 9 bases between. This CDR3 comprises 12 residues.

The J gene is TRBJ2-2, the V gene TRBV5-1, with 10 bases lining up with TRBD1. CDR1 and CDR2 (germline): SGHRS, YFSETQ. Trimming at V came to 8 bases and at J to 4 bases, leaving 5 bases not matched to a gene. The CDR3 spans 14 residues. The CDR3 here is CASTRDRGTGELFF. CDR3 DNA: TGCGCCAGTACCCGGGACAGGGGCACCGGGGAGCTGTTTTTT.

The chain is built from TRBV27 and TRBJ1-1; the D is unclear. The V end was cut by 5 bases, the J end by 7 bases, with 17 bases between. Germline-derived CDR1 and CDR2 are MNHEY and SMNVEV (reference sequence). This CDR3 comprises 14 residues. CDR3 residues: CASSPRRKESEAFF. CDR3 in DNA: TGTGCCAGCAGTCCTCGGCGGAAGGAGAGTGAAGCTTTCTTT.